A single count supports the clone carrying this T cell receptor beta chain. TCRdb's table, derived via immunoSEQ multiplex PCR, lists solely in-frame clones and lacks some. The data hold hundreds of thousands of clones, with about nine tenths observed a single time. The data derive from a study of blood T cell repertoires in COVID-19. Study context: PBMCs, B-cell-depleted T cells, or T cells were the source of the cDNA or gDNA that made up the material.

The receptor comes from a woman between 65 and 79 years old with COVID-19, enrolled during active disease. The specimen was peripheral blood.

The DNA for the CDR3 is TGTGCCAGCAGTGAATTTTTTGTACAGGGGAATGGCTACACCTTC. This translates into CASSEFFVQGNGYTF. The V gene is TRBV25-1, the J gene TRBJ1-2, with 7 nucleotides matching TRBD1. The V gene end was trimmed by 1 base and the J gene end by 6 bases; junction bases not matched to a gene: 8. Germline values: CDR1 MGHDK, CDR2 SYGVNS. The CDR3 is 15 residues long.